Presented here are 2 T cell receptor beta chains from one specimen sequenced in a study of blood T cell repertoires in COVID-19. Libraries were prepared by immunoSEQ multiplex PCR; TCRdb keeps only in-frame clonotypes and omits some of them. The sample contains around 160,000 clones, around 81% of which appear only once. Sequencing was done on a sample of peripheral blood. Every receptor here comes from a human donor with acute or convalescent COVID-19. The donor label of this sample is uncertain.

The chain combines TRBV6-5 with TRBJ2-5; TRBD2 agrees at 7 bases. Germline values: CDR1 MNHEY, CDR2 SVGAGI. Losses at the gene ends were 4 bases for V and 10 bases for J; bases not matched to a gene: 12. The CDR3 sequence is 14 residues long. DNA for the CDR3: TGTGCCAGCAGTTCGTACGGGGGGTTGAAGATCCAGTACTTC. This gives the protein CASSSYGGLKIQYF.

The chain carries TRBV9 and TRBJ2-5, with 8 nucleotides matching TRBD2. Germline CDR1 SGDLS, CDR2 YYNGEE. The junction had 15 bases not matched to a gene; V was cut back by 0 bases and J by 5 bases. This CDR3 has 18 residues. In nucleotides, the CDR3 is TGTGCCAGCAGCGTAGCTCAGACTAGCGACCCGGGGCGGGAGACCCAGTACTTC. Encoded protein: CASSVAQTSDPGRETQYF.